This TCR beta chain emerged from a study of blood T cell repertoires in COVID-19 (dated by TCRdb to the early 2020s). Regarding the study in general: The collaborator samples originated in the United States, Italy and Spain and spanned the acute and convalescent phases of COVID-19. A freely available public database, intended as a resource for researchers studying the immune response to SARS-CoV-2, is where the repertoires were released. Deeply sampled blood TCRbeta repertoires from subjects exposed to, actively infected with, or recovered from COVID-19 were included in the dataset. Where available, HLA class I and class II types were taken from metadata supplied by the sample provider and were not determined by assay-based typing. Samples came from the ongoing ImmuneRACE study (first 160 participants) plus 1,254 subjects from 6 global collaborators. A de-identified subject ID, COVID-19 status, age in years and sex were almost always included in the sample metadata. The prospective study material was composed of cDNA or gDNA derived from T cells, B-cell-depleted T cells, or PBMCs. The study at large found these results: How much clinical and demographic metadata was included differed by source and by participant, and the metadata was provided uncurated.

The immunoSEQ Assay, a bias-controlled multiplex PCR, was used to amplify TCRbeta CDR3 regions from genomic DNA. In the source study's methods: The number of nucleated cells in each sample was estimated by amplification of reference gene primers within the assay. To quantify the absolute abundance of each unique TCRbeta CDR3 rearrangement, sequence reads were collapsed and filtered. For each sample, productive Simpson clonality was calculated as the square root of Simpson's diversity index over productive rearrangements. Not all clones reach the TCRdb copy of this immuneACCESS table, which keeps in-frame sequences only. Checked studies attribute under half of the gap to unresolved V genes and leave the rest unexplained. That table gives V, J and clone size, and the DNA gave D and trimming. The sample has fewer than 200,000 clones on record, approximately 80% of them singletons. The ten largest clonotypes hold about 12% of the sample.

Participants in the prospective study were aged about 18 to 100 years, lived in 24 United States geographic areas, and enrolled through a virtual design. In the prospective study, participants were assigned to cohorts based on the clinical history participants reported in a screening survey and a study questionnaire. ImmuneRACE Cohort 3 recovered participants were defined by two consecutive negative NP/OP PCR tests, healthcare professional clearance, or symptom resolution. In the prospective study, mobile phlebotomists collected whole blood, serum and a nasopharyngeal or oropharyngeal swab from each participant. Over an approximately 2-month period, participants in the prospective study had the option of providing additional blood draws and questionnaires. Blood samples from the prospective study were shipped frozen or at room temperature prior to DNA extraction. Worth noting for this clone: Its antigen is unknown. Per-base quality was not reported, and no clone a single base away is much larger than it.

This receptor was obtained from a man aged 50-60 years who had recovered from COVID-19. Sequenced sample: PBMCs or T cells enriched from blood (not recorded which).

Here the CDR3 is given as CASSVSGGGYEQYF. The nucleotide sequence is given as TGTGCCAGCAGCGTTAGCGGGGGGGGCTACGAGCAGTACTTC. This receptor chain uses TRBV5-6 and TRBJ2-7; TRBD2 matches 11 bases in the middle. According to the germline V gene, CDR1 reads SGHDT and CDR2 reads YYEEEE. Including the terminal cysteine and phenylalanine, the CDR3 comprises 14 residues. Left in the record is the CDR3 DNA by itself, 42 bases read in frame from the first base. Trimming accounts for 4 bases at V and 3 bases at J, while the number of junction bases matched to no gene is 3. This CDR3, with the reference TRBV5-6 and TRBJ2-7 proteins standing in past its ends, gives the full variable domain DAGVTQSPTHLIKTRGQQVTLRCSPKSGHDTVSWYQQALGQGPQFIFQYYEEEERQRGNFPDRFSGHQFPNYSSELNVNALLLGDSALYLCASSVSGGGYEQYFGPGTRLTVT.